The 25 T cell receptor beta chains presented below share a single source sample, sequenced in a study of blood T cell repertoires in COVID-19. Produced via immunoSEQ multiplex PCR; TCRdb's table is partial and in-frame only. The data hold some 180,000 clones, with around 90% observed a single time. The source material was peripheral blood. These receptor sequences come from a man aged 50-60 years with acute or convalescent COVID-19.

This clone was seen just once. V usage is TRBV28 and J usage is TRBJ1-2; D is perhaps TRBD1 (5 bases). Trimming took 7 bases from V and 2 from J, leaving 14 bases between them. The CDR3 sequence is 14 residues long. Germline V gene sequence: CDR1 MDHEN, CDR2 SYDVKM. CDR3 protein: CASTPLRGNYGYTF. CDR3 sequence (DNA): TGTGCCAGCACGCCATTACGGGGGAACTATGGCTACACCTTC.

The chain recombines TRBV4-2 with TRBJ2-5; 10 bases map to TRBD1. J gave up 5 bases and V 0 bases, and 12 bases lay outside the gene matches. The CDR3 spans 18 residues. Germline V CDR1 and CDR2: LGHNA, YNFKEQ. The CDR3: CASSQDRGRQGAGETQYF. In DNA form, the CDR3 reads TGTGCCAGCAGCCAAGATCGTGGTCGACAGGGGGCCGGGGAGACCCAGTACTTC.

The chain carries TRBV27 and TRBJ2-6; TRBD1 is a possible D gene (6 bases). This CDR3 contains 18 residues. Between the trimmed V and J ends, which lost 2 bases and 0 bases, there was a span of 14 bases. The V gene's germline CDR1 is MNHEY and CDR2 SMNVEV (reference sequence). The CDR3 coding sequence is TGTGCCAGCAGTTTAGTGGGGGCTACGGGCTCTGGGGCCAACGTCCTGACTTTC. Translation gives CASSLVGATGSGANVLTF.

The V gene is TRBV6-5, the J gene TRBJ2-7, with 7 bases identical to TRBD1. Germline V gene data show CDR1 as MNHEY and CDR2 as SVGAGI. V shed 5 bases, J shed 1 base, and the junction held 8 bases outside the gene matches. The CDR3 consists of 15 residues. The DNA of the CDR3 is TGTGCCAGCAGTAGAAATGGACAGGTATCCTACGAGCAGTACGTC. Amino acid sequence: CASSRNGQVSYEQYV.

The CDR3 sequence is CASSFYLAGEETQYF. The CDR3 bases are TGTGCCAGCAGCTTTTATCTAGCGGGGGAGGAGACCCAGTACTTC. V is TRBV5-4 and J is TRBJ2-5; 10 positions match TRBD2. V lost 2 bases and J lost 5; bases outside the gene matches: 6. The germline V gene has CDR1 SGHNT and CDR2 YYREEE (reference sequence). The CDR3 totals 15 residues.

The chain recombines TRBV7-9 with TRBJ2-5; TRBD1 matches at 10 bases. Unmatched junction bases numbered 7, after V lost 2 bases and J lost 4 bases. This CDR3 has 16 amino acids. Per germline, CDR1 SEHNR and CDR2 FQNEAQ (reference sequence). This CDR3 is CASSLTWTGGGETQYF. The CDR3 bases are TGTGCCAGCAGCTTAACCTGGACAGGGGGAGGAGAGACCCAGTACTTC.

V and J are TRBV28 and TRBJ2-7; D remains unclear. The CDR3 length is 12 residues. Germline V gives CDR1 MDHEN, CDR2 SYDVKM. Deletions cut 3 bases from V and 3 bases from J, with 6 bases between. The CDR3 spells CASSLGYYEQYF. The DNA for the CDR3 is TGTGCCAGCAGTTTGGGCTACTACGAGCAGTACTTC. The variable domain in full, with the rest retrieved from reference TRBV28 and TRBJ2-7, is DVKVTQSSRYLVKRTGEKVFLECVQDMDHENMFWYRQDPGLGLRLIYFSYDVKMKEKGDIPEGYSVSREKKERFSLILESASTNQTSMYLCASSLGYYEQYFGPGTRLTVT.

J is TRBJ1-2 and V is TRBV10-3; no definite D call. Germline V CDR1 and CDR2: ENHRY, SYGVKD. Trimming removed 8 bases from V and 4 bases from J, with 8 bases in between. This CDR3 region has 11 residues. The CDR3 bases are TGTGCCATCCAACAGACCTATGGCTACACCTTC. This gives the protein CAIQQTYGYTF.

The chain couples TRBV5-1 to TRBJ2-1; D possibly corresponds to TRBD1 (6 bases). Trimming removed 4 bases from V and 4 bases from J, with 15 bases in between. CDR3 length: 15 amino acids. Germline lookup yields CDR1 SGHRS and CDR2 YFSETQ. CDR3 in DNA: TGCGCCAGCAGCACGAGACCTACAGGGTACAATGAGCAGTTCTTC. Protein sequence: CASSTRPTGYNEQFF.

The chain links TRBV18 to TRBJ2-5; perhaps TRBD1 as D (5 bases). The CDR3 is 19 amino acids. Germline V CDR1 and CDR2: KGHSH, LQKENI. With 4 bases removed from V and 0 bases from J, the gap between germline ends came to 24 bases. The CDR3 DNA follows: TGTGCCAGCTCACTCGTAGAGATTACATTGACAGTTTACCAAGAGACCCAGTACTTC. As protein: CASSLVEITLTVYQETQYF.

The V and J genes are TRBV2 and TRBJ1-5, with no clear D. The CDR3 extends over 14 amino acids. The germline CDR1 and CDR2 sequences are SNHLY and FYNNEI. Trimming took 4 bases from V and 1 from J, leaving 8 bases between them. CDR3 sequence (DNA): TGTGCCAGCAGTGTCTTTCAGAGCAATCAGCCCCAGCATTTT. Amino acids: CASSVFQSNQPQHF.

CDR3 region: CASSQVGIGEKLFF. CDR3 DNA: TGCGCCAGCAGCCAAGTGGGTATCGGGGAAAAACTGTTTTTT. The chain uses TRBV4-1 and TRBJ1-4; D not certain. Trimming stripped 1 base from V and 8 bases from J, with 11 bases between. Germline lookup yields CDR1 MGHRA and CDR2 YSYEKL. The CDR3 is 14 amino acids.

The chain joins TRBV28 to TRBJ1-5; 7 bases match TRBD1. Germline CDR1 reads MDHEN; CDR2 reads SYDVKM. Losses at the gene ends were 6 bases for V and 3 bases for J; bases not matched to a gene: 5. This CDR3 has 14 residues. The CDR3, as DNA: TGTGCCAGCAGAACACAGGGGAACAATCAGCCCCAGCATTTT. Translation gives CASRTQGNNQPQHF.

The chain has TRBV6-5 and TRBJ1-3, with D possibly TRBD1 on 6 matching bases. The CDR3 totals 16 residues. The germline CDR1 and CDR2 sequences are MNHEY and SVGAGI. V was shortened by 0 bases and J by 6 bases, with 15 bases between the two germline ends. CDR3 sequence reads: CASSYSGGSGPNTIYF. The CDR3 DNA sequence: TGTGCCAGCAGTTACTCTGGGGGCTCGGGCCCAAACACCATATATTTT.

The chain joins TRBV28 to TRBJ2-5; no clear D gene. The CDR3 is 13 amino acids. The germline V gene encodes CDR1 MDHEN and CDR2 SYDVKM. The V end lost 1 base, the J end lost 5 bases, and 8 bases lay between the germline ends. DNA for the CDR3: TGTGCCAGCAGTTTATTAGCTGTCGAGACCCAGTACTTC. It specifies CASSLLAVETQYF.

The gene calls are TRBV29-1 and TRBJ2-7, with TRBD1 matching 8 bases. The V segment lost 5 bases and the J segment 1 base; nucleotides outside the gene matches: 4. The CDR3 has 13 amino acids. The germline CDR1 and CDR2 sequences are SQVTM and ANQGSEA. The CDR3 DNA reads TGCAGCGTTTTGGACAGGGCTTCCTACGAGCAGTACTTC. Protein product: CSVLDRASYEQYF.

This clone was seen only once. The chain has TRBV28 and TRBJ1-1; TRBD1 matches at 9 bases. Germline V gene sequence: CDR1 MDHEN, CDR2 SYDVKM. The CDR3 consists of 15 residues. The junction had 6 bases not matched to a gene; V was cut back by 4 bases and J by 3 bases. CDR3 coding DNA: TGTGCCAGCAGTTCGGGACAGGGTCGGCACACTGAAGCTTTCTTT. It translates to CASSSGQGRHTEAFF.

The chain couples TRBV27 to TRBJ2-1, with D perhaps TRBD2 (5 bases). The ends were cut back, 2 bases at V and 0 bases at J, with 14 bases in the middle. The CDR3 has 17 amino acids. Germline V gene lookup returns CDR1 MNHEY and CDR2 SMNVEV (reference sequence). CDR3 nucleotide sequence: TGTGCCAGCAGTTTAGGACCAGGACTGGTCTCCTACAATGAGCAGTTCTTC. Amino acid sequence: CASSLGPGLVSYNEQFF.

This rearrangement joins TRBV7-8 to TRBJ1-6, with 7 bases fitting TRBD1. The CDR3 is 15 amino acids. Germline CDR1 SGHVS, CDR2 FQNEAQ. J lost 9 bases, V lost 5 bases, and 10 bases had no gene match. CDR3 amino acids: CASSRGLSGGSPLHF. CDR3 bases: TGTGCCAGCAGCCGAGGACTCTCAGGGGGTTCACCCCTCCACTTT.

The chain links TRBV6-1 to TRBJ1-1, with TRBD1 as a possible D gene (6 bases). The V gene's germline CDR1 is MNHNS and CDR2 SASEGT. The CDR3 runs 14 residues. Deletions cut 2 bases from V and 0 bases from J, with 7 bases between. The chain's CDR3 is CASSERGMNTEAFF. The DNA for the CDR3 is TGTGCCAGCAGTGAAAGGGGGATGAACACTGAAGCTTTCTTT.

The V and J genes are TRBV3-1 (or the pseudogene TRBV3-2) and TRBJ2-3; tentative D call: TRBD2 (5 bases). The CDR3 is 15 amino acids. Germline CDR1 is LGHDT and CDR2 is YNNKEL (reference sequence). The V end lost 0 bases, the J end lost 5 bases, and 12 bases lay between the germline ends. CDR3 residues: CASSQDPGFRDTQYF. The CDR3 DNA reads TGTGCCAGCAGCCAAGATCCGGGGTTTCGAGATACGCAGTATTTT.

The chain uses TRBV5-1 and TRBJ2-3, with TRBD1 as a possible D gene (6 bases). From germline, CDR1 is SGHRS and CDR2 YFSETQ. The CDR3 runs to 13 residues. The V end was cut by 0 bases, the J end by 4 bases, with 6 bases between. The CDR3 DNA reads TGCGCCAGCAGCTTGGAGGGGGCAGATACGCAGTATTTT. Protein sequence: CASSLEGADTQYF.

This chain connects TRBV7-2 to TRBJ1-4, with TRBD1 matching 7 bases. With 5 bases clipped from V and 3 bases from J, the junction kept 3 bases outside the gene matches. Germline V lookup: CDR1 SGHTA, CDR2 FQGNSA. The CDR3 runs to 14 residues. The CDR3 DNA reads TGTGCCAGCAGCCAGGACAGGTCTAATGAAAAACTGTTTTTT. It specifies CASSQDRSNEKLFF.

The rearrangement joins TRBV5-1 to TRBJ2-1, with TRBD2 as a possible D gene (6 bases). V was cut by 0 bases and J by 6 bases, with 10 bases left in between. CDR1 is SGHRS and CDR2 is YFSETQ in the germline V gene. The CDR3 is made up of 14 amino acids. The CDR3 coding sequence is TGCGCCAGCAGCTTGGTATCTAGCGTCAATGAGCAGTTCTTC. The encoded protein is CASSLVSSVNEQFF.

V usage is TRBV29-1 and J usage is TRBJ2-2, with TRBD2 matching over 9 bases. J gave up 6 bases and V 7 bases, and 9 bases lay outside the gene matches. This CDR3 has 14 amino acids. The germline V gene has CDR1 SQVTM and CDR2 ANQGSEA. CDR3: CSGGRGGQSGELFF. CDR3 bases: TGCAGCGGTGGGCGGGGGGGCCAGTCCGGGGAGCTGTTTTTT.